This T cell receptor beta chain was documented in a study of T cell changes during pregnancy in multiple sclerosis. This clone is a singleton in its sample. The CDR3 is made up of 15 amino acids. CDR1 SGHRS and CDR2 YFSETQ come from the germline V gene. V shed 4 bases and J shed 0 bases, with 12 bases lying between them. The protocol was immunoSEQ multiplex PCR, while the TCRdb copy is restricted to in-frame clones and leaves out a portion. Among 80,000 or so clones listed, about 94% were seen once. This sample comprised peripheral blood, obtained in the second trimester of pregnancy. The chain combines TRBV5-1 with TRBJ2-3; a weak D match, TRBD2 (5 bases). The clonotype originates from a female donor in good health, enrolled as a control in a pregnancy study. The CDR3 sequence is CASSTTSGSTDTQYF. In DNA, the CDR3 is TGCGCCAGCAGCACCACTAGTGGGAGCACAGATACGCAGTATTTT. The full variable domain, completed using reference TRBV5-1 and TRBJ2-3, is KAGVTQTPRYLIKTRGQQVTLSCSPISGHRSVSWYQQTPGQGLQFLFEYFSETQRNKGNFPGRFSGRQFSNSRSEMNVSTLELGDSALYLCASSTTSGSTDTQYFGPGTRLTVL.